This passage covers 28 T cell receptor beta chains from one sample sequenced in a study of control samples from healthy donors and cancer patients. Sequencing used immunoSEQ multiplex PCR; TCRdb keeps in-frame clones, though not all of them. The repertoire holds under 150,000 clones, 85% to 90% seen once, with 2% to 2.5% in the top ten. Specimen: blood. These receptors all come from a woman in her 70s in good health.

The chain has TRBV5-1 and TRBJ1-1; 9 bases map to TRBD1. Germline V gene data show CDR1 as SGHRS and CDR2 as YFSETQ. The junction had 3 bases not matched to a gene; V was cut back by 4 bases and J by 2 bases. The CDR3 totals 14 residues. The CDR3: CASSGGQGNTEAFF. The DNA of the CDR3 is TGCGCCAGCAGCGGGGGACAGGGAAACACTGAAGCTTTCTTT. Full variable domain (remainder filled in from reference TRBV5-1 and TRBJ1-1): KAGVTQTPRYLIKTRGQQVTLSCSPISGHRSVSWYQQTPGQGLQFLFEYFSETQRNKGNFPGRFSGRQFSNSRSEMNVSTLELGDSALYLCASSGGQGNTEAFFGQGTRLTVV.

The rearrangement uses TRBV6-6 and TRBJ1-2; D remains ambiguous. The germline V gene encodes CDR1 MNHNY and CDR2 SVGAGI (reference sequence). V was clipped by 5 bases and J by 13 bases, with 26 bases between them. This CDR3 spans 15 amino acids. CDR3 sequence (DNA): TGTGCCAGCAGTGTCTTGGTCCGGTTCTCCGGACGGGGCACCTTC. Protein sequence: CASSVLVRFSGRGTF.

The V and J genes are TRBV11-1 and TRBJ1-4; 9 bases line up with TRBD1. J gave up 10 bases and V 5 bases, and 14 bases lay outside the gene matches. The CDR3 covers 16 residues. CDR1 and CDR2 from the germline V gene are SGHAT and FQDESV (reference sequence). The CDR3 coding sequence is TGTGCCAGCAGCCCCAGGACAGGGGCCCTCGGCGGAAAACTGTTTTTT. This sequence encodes CASSPRTGALGGKLFF.

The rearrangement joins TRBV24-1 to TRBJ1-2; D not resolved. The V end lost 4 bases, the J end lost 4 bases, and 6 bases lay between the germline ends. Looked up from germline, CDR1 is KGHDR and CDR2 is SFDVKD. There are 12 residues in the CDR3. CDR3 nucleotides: TGTGCCACCAGTGAGTCGGGCTATGGCTACACCTTC. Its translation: CATSESGYGYTF.

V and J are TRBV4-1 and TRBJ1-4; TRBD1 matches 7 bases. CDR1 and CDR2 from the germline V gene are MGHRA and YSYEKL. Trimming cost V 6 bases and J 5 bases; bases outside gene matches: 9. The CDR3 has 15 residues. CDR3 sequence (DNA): TGCGCCAGCAGTCCCACAGGGGCGACAAATGAAAAACTGTTTTTT. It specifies CASSPTGATNEKLFF.

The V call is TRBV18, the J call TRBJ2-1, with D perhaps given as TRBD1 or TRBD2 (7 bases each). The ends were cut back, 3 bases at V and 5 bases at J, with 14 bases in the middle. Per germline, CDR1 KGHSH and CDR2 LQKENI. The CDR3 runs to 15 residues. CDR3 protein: CASSPSQGGDNEQFF. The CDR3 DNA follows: TGTGCCAGCTCACCCTCTCAGGGGGGGGACAATGAGCAGTTCTTC. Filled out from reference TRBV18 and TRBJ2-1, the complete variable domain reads NAGVMQNPRHLVRRRGQEARLRCSPMKGHSHVYWYRQLPEEGLKFMVYLQKENIIDESGMPKERFSAEFPKEGPSILRIQQVVRGDSAAYFCASSPSQGGDNEQFFGPGTRLTVL.

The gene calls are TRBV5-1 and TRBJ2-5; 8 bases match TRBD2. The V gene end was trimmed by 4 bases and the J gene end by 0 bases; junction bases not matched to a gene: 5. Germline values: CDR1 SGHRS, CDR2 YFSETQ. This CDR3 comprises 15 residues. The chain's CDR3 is CASSLSGAYQETQYF. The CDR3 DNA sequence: TGCGCCAGCAGCCTTAGCGGGGCGTACCAAGAGACCCAGTACTTC.

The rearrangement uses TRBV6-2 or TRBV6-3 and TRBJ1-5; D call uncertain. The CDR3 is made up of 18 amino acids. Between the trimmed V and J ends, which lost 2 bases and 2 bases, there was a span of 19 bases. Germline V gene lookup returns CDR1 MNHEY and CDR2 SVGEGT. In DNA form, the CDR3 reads TGTGCCAGCAGTTACGACTCTAGTCGTCCGGTCCGCAATCAGCCCCAGCATTTT. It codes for CASSYDSSRPVRNQPQHF.

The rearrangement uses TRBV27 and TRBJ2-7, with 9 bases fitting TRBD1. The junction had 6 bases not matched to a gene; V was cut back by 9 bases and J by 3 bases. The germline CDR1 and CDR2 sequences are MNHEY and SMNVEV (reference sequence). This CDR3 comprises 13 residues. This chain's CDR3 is CASNRGQGYEQYF. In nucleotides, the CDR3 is TGTGCCAGTAACCGGGGACAGGGCTACGAGCAGTACTTC.

The CDR3 sequence is CASSLTGALEQYF. CDR3 coding DNA: TGTGCCAGCAGCTTGACAGGGGCCCTCGAGCAGTACTTC. V gene TRBV5-5 combines with J gene TRBJ2-7, with TRBD1 matching over 7 bases. Per the germline V gene, CDR1 is SGHKS and CDR2 is YYEKEE (reference sequence). The ends lost 1 base at V and 6 bases at J; junction bases unmatched: 4. The CDR3 extends over 13 amino acids.

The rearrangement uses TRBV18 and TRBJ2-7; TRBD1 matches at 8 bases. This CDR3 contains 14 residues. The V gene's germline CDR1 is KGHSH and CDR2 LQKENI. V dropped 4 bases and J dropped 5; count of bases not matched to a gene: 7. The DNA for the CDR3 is TGTGCCAGCTCACAGTCAGGGGGCGCCGACGAGCAGTACTTC. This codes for CASSQSGGADEQYF.

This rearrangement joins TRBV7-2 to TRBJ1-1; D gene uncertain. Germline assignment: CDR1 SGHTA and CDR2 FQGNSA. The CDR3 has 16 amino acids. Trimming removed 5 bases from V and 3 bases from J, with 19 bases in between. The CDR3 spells CASSMGPYGLDTEAFF. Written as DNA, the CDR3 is TGTGCCAGCAGCATGGGTCCCTATGGGTTGGACACTGAAGCTTTCTTT.

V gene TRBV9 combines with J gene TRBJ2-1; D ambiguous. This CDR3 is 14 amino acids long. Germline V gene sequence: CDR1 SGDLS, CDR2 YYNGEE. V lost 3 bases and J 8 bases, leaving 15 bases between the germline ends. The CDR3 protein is CASSGWGIGDEQFF. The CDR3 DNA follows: TGTGCCAGCAGCGGTTGGGGTATTGGGGATGAGCAGTTCTTC.

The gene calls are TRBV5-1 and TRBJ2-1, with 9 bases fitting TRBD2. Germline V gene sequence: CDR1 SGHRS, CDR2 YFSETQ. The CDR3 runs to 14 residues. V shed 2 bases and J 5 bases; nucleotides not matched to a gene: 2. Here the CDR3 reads CASSFLAGDNEQFF. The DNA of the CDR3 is TGCGCCAGCAGCTTCTTAGCGGGGGACAATGAGCAGTTCTTC.

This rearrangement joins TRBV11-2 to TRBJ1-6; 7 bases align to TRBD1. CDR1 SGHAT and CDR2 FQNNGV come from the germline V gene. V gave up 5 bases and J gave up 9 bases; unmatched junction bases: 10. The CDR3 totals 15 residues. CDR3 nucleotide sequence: TGTGCCAGCAGCCGACAGGGTATTTTCGGTTCACCCCTCCACTTT. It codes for CASSRQGIFGSPLHF.

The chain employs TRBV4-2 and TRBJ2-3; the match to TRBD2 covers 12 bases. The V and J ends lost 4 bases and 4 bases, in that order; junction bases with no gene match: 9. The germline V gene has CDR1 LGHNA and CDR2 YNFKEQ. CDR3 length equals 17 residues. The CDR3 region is CASSPGLAGRSSDTQYF. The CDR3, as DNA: TGTGCCAGCAGCCCGGGACTAGCGGGCAGATCATCAGATACGCAGTATTTT.

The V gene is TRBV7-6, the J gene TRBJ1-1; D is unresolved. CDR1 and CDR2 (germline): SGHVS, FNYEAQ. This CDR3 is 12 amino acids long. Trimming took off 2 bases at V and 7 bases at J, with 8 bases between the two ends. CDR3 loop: CASSLLTSEAFF. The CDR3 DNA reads TGTGCCAGCAGCTTATTAACGAGTGAAGCTTTCTTT.

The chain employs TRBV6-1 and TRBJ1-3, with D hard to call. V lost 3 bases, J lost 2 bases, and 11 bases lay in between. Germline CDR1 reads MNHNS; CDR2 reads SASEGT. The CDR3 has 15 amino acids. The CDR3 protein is CASSEGSFTGNTIYF. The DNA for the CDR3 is TGTGCCAGCAGTGAGGGCAGTTTCACTGGAAACACCATATATTTT.

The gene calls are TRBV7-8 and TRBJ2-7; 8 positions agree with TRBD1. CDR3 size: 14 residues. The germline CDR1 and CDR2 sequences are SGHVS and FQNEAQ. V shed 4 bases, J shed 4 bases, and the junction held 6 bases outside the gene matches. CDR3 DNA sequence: TGTGCCAGCAGCTACGACAGGGGCACGTACGAGCAGTACTTC. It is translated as CASSYDRGTYEQYF.

The CDR3 bases are TGTGCCAGCACTCCGACAGGGGGCACTGAAGCTTTCTTT. This gives the protein CASTPTGGTEAFF. The V gene is TRBV27, the J gene TRBJ1-1; 9 positions agree with TRBD1. The germline CDR1 and CDR2 sequences are MNHEY and SMNVEV (reference sequence). After removal of 7 bases from V and 4 bases from J, the junction contained 4 bases not matched to a gene. The CDR3 runs 13 residues.

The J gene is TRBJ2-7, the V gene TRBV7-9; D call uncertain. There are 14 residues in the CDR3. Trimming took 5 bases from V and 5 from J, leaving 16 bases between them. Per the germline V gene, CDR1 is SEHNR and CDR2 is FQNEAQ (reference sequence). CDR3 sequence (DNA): TGTGCCAGCAGCCTGGGGTCAAGCCGAAACGAGCAGTACTTC. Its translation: CASSLGSSRNEQYF. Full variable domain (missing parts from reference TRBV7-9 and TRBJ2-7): DTGVSQNPRHKITKRGQNVTFRCDPISEHNRLYWYRQTLGQGPEFLTYFQNEAQLEKSRLLSDRFSAERPKGSFSTLEIQRTEQGDSAMYLCASSLGSSRNEQYFGPGTRLTVT.

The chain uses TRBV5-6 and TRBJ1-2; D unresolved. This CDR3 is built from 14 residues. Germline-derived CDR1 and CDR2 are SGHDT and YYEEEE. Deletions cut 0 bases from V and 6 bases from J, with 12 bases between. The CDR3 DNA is TGTGCCAGCAGCTTGGCCCCCCTCCCCGATGGCTACACCTTC. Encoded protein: CASSLAPLPDGYTF.

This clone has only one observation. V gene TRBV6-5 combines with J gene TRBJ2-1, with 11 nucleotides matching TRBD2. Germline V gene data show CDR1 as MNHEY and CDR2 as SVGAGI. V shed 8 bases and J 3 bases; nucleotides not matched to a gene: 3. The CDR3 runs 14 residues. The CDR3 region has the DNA TGTGCCAGCGCGGGACTAGCGGACTACAATGAGCAGTTCTTC. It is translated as CASAGLADYNEQFF.

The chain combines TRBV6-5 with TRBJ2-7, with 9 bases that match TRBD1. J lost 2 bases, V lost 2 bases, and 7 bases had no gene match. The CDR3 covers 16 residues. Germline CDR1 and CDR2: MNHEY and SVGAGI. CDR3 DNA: TGTGCCAGCAGTTACGCTCCCGACAGGGGGGCCTACGAGCAGTACTTC. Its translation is CASSYAPDRGAYEQYF.

For the CDR3, the DNA is TGTGCCAGCACTAGGTACCCCTACAATGAGCAGTTCTTC. This codes for CASTRYPYNEQFF. The chain links TRBV27 to TRBJ2-1; no firm D call. Trimming took 7 bases from V and 2 from J, leaving 9 bases between them. The germline V gene has CDR1 MNHEY and CDR2 SMNVEV (reference sequence). The CDR3 is made up of 13 amino acids.

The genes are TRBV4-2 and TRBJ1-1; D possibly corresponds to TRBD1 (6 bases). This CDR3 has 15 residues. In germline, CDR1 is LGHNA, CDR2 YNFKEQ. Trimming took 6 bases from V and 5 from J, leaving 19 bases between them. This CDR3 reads CASRQWKQGGTEAFF. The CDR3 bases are TGTGCCAGCAGACAATGGAAACAGGGCGGGACTGAAGCTTTCTTT.

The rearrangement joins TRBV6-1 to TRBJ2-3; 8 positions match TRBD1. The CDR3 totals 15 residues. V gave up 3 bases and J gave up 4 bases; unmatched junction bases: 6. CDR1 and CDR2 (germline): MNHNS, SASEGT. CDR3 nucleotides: TGTGCCAGCAGTGACGACAGGGGTTTATCAGATACGCAGTATTTT. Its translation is CASSDDRGLSDTQYF.

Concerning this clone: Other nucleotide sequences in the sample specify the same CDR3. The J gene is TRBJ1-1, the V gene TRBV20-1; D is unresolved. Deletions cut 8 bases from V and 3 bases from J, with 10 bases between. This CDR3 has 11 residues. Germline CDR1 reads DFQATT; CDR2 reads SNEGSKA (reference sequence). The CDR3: CSTRRDTEAFF. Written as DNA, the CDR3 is TGCAGTACCCGTCGGGACACTGAAGCTTTCTTT.